The clone carrying this TCR beta chain appeared many times. The antigen remains undetermined. For TCR beta, libraries came from iRepertoire HTBI primers and Arm-PCR of CDR3 regions. In TCRdb, the multiplex PCR reads were re-called with MiXCR into one record per CDR3 protein. The repertoire has hundreds of thousands of distinct CDR3 sequences, over 15% of them found once; the top ten carry roughly 27%. The record originates from a study of regulatory T cells in long-lasting Graves disease. Regarding the study as a whole: Newly diagnosed disease favored TRBV20-1 and TRBJ2-1 over persistent disease.

Described time point: newly diagnosed GD, antithyroid drugs for less than 3 months. PBMCs provided the RNA from which the TCR library was made. CDR1 and CDR2 (germline): SQVTM, ANQGSEA. The CDR3 loop spans 12 amino acids. Between the trimmed V and J ends, which lost 6 bases and 7 bases, there was a span of 15 bases. The same data also contributed to another study, on T cells in Graves' hyperthyroidism and ophthalmopathy. That paper adds: Based on clinical symptoms, serum thyroxine and TRAb, thyroid ultrasound and orbital computed tomography, diagnoses were reached. The HTBI primer set served for first-round RT-PCR of the TCR CDR3.

Sequencing used peripheral blood mononuclear cells (PBMCs), obtained at new diagnosis, from a patient treated with antithyroid drugs. The gene calls are TRBV29-1 and TRBJ2-5, with D possibly called TRBD1 or TRBD2 (5 bases each). The source is a man aged 40-49 years with Graves disease. DNA for the CDR3: TGCAGCGTCGTGCTTCGGGGCGGGACCCAGTACTTC. Its translation is CSVVLRGGTQYF.